Below, 15 T cell receptor beta chains from the same sample are listed, as sequenced in a study of T-cell reconstitution after alpha-beta-depleted transplantation in children. For TCRbeta, the library was prepared with unique molecular identifiers. TCRdb processed the PCR reads anew with MiXCR; each CDR3 protein has one entry. The data contain tens of thousands of distinct CDR3 sequences, around 40% of them seen just once; the ten biggest clones take up about 98%. The sequencing here drew on PBMCs, mostly from graft donor cells, taken 360 days after TCRalphabeta/CD19-depleted stem cell transplant. The receptors shown here come from a male patient younger than 18 who had a stem cell transplant for acute lymphoblastic leukemia, so the T cells may come from the graft donor.

The rearrangement uses TRBV5-1 and TRBJ1-1, with TRBD1 matching 8 bases. The CDR3 length is 15 residues. The ends lost 0 bases at V and 1 base at J; junction bases unmatched: 2. CDR1 is SGHRS, CDR2 YFSETQ, per germline. CDR3 in DNA: TGCGCCAGCAGCTTGGTTCAGGGGGCGAACACTGAAGCTTTCTTT. It is translated as CASSLVQGANTEAFF.

This chain uses TRBV11-2 with TRBJ2-7, with D unresolved. Germline V gives CDR1 SGHAT, CDR2 FQNNGV. This CDR3 has 14 residues. V gave up 4 bases and J gave up 2 bases, with 12 bases separating them. The CDR3: CASSWAVTPYEQYF. The DNA for the CDR3 is TGTGCCAGCAGCTGGGCAGTGACCCCCTACGAGCAGTACTTC.

The chain combines TRBV7-2 with TRBJ2-7; TRBD1 agrees at 7 bases. There are 15 residues in the CDR3. Germline-derived CDR1 and CDR2 are SGHTA and FQGNSA. V shed 3 bases, J shed 5 bases, and the junction held 10 bases outside the gene matches. CDR3 coding DNA: TGTGCCAGCAGCTTCACCGGGACAGCGCCTAACGAGCAGTACTTC. Translated, it gives CASSFTGTAPNEQYF.

The sample holds a few counts of this clonotype. The J gene is TRBJ1-1, the V gene TRBV7-3; D is unclear. CDR3 length: 13 amino acids. V was trimmed by 3 bases and J by 1 base, leaving 6 bases between them. Germline V CDR1 and CDR2: SGHTA, FQGTGA. CDR3 sequence: CASSFGGNTEAFF. CDR3 nucleotides: TGTGCCAGCAGCTTTGGCGGGAACACTGAAGCTTTCTTT.

The chain links TRBV12-3 or TRBV12-4 to TRBJ2-3; D call uncertain. The CDR3 has 15 residues. The V end was cut by 6 bases, the J end by 5 bases, with 18 bases between. The CDR3 nucleotides read TGTGCCAGCAGCAAAAGTCCCGCCCTGGGAGATACGCAGTATTTT. Translation gives CASSKSPALGDTQYF.

This clonotype was picked up a small number of times. V is TRBV2 and J is TRBJ1-2, with D possibly TRBD1 on 5 matching bases. Trimming removed 7 bases at V and 13 bases at J, with 16 bases between. This CDR3 is 11 amino acids long. Germline V lookup: CDR1 SNHLY, CDR2 FYNNEI. CDR3 sequence: CASIAGYSSTF. The CDR3 bases are TGTGCCAGCATCGCAGGGTACTCGTCCACCTTC.

This clonotype has a handful of counts. CDR3 residues: CSARVGGASYNEQFF. Written as DNA, the CDR3 is TGCAGTGCTAGAGTCGGGGGGGCGTCCTACAATGAGCAGTTCTTC. This chain uses TRBV20-1 with TRBJ2-1, with 8 positions matching TRBD2. Germline CDR1 and CDR2: DFQATT and SNEGSKA (reference sequence). V was clipped by 1 base and J by 1 base; unmatched bases: 3. The CDR3 covers 15 residues.

The CDR3 here is CASSEQMETQYF. The CDR3 coding sequence is TGTGCCAGCAGCGAACAGATGGAGACCCAGTACTTC. The chain recombines TRBV7-2 with TRBJ2-5; D is undetermined. V lost 5 bases and J lost 5, with 9 bases in between. Germline CDR1 and CDR2: SGHTA and FQGNSA. The CDR3 covers 12 residues. The variable domain in full, with the rest retrieved from reference TRBV7-2 and TRBJ2-5, is GAGVSQSPSNKVTEKGKDVELRCDPISGHTALYWYRQSLGQGLEFLIYFQGNSAPDKSGLPSDRFSAERTGGSVSTLTIQRTQQEDSAVYLCASSEQMETQYFGPGTRLLVL.

The chain links TRBV12-3 or TRBV12-4 to TRBJ2-2; D is unresolved. The ends were cut back, 7 bases at V and 5 bases at J, with 5 bases in the middle. This CDR3 contains 11 residues. The CDR3: CASTVTGELFF. CDR3 coding DNA: TGTGCCAGCACCGTTACCGGGGAGCTGTTTTTT.

The chain employs TRBV29-1 and TRBJ2-5; 10 positions match TRBD1. The germline V gene encodes CDR1 SQVTM and CDR2 ANQGSEA. This CDR3 has 16 residues. V shed 6 bases, J shed 4 bases, and the junction held 14 bases outside the gene matches. The CDR3: CSVLGDRGAGRETQYF. The CDR3 nucleotides read TGCAGCGTCCTTGGGGACAGGGGAGCAGGGAGAGAGACCCAGTACTTC.

This clonotype has only a few counts. The chain couples TRBV10-3 to TRBJ2-3; D uncertain. Trimming left V 11 bases short and J 5 bases short, with 5 bases between. CDR3 length equals 9 residues. CDR1 and CDR2 (germline): ENHRY, SYGVKD. In DNA, the CDR3 is TGTGCCGTCGGAGATACGCAGTATTTT. Protein product: CAVGDTQYF.

This clonotype was recorded only once. The V and J genes are TRBV7-6 and TRBJ2-2; unclear D gene. From germline, CDR1 is SGHVS and CDR2 FNYEAQ. The V end lost 5 bases, the J end lost 1 base, and 14 bases lay between the germline ends. The CDR3 consists of 16 residues. The CDR3 DNA is TGTGCCAGCAGCGATGGGTCCGGCCTGAACACCGGGGAGCTGTTTTTT. This encodes CASSDGSGLNTGELFF. The full variable domain, rest sourced from reference TRBV7-6 and TRBJ2-2, is GAGVSQSPRYKVTKRGQDVALRCDPISGHVSLYWYRQALGQGPEFLTYFNYEAQQDKSGLPNDRFSAERPEGSISTLTIQRTEQRDSAMYRCASSDGSGLNTGELFFGEGSRLTVL.

V usage is TRBV7-6 and J usage is TRBJ2-2, with 7 nucleotides matching TRBD2. This CDR3 comprises 16 residues. Trimming at V came to 5 bases and at J to 5 bases, leaving 11 bases not matched to a gene. The V gene's germline CDR1 is SGHVS and CDR2 FNYEAQ. For the CDR3, the DNA is TGTGCCAGCAGCCACTCCCGGACGGGGGGAACCGGGGAGCTGTTTTTT. This encodes CASSHSRTGGTGELFF.

The CDR3 region is CSARDVGEPSTDTQYF. The CDR3 bases are TGCAGTGCTAGAGATGTGGGGGAGCCGAGCACAGATACGCAGTATTTT. The V gene is TRBV20-1, the J gene TRBJ2-3, with D perhaps given as TRBD1 or TRBD2 (5 bases each). The germline CDR1 and CDR2 sequences are DFQATT and SNEGSKA (reference sequence). V gave up 0 bases and J gave up 0 bases, with 13 bases separating them. The CDR3 contains 16 residues.

The gene calls are TRBV11-2 and TRBJ2-1; D might be TRBD2 (6 bases). With 5 bases removed from V and 5 bases from J, the gap between germline ends came to 13 bases. The CDR3 loop spans 14 amino acids. Germline CDR1 and CDR2: SGHAT and FQNNGV. The CDR3 is CASSQVSGNNEQFF. CDR3 coding DNA: TGTGCCAGCAGCCAAGTTAGCGGCAACAATGAGCAGTTCTTC.